This TCR beta chain was identified during a study of shared clonotypes between healthy human individuals. Study-level information: CD4 naive cells filled three plates per donor, CD4 memory three, CD8 naive two and CD8 memory one.

Losses at the gene ends were 3 bases for V and 9 bases for J; bases not matched to a gene: 12. CDR1 is SGHRS and CDR2 is YFSETQ in the germline V gene. The CDR3 loop spans 16 amino acids. Some clones are missing from TCRdb's copy, which holds only in-frame ones; the method was immunoSEQ multiplex PCR. The sample lists about 1 million clones, 70% to 80% occurring once. The authors divided CD4+ cells into CD45RA+ naive and CD45RA-negative memory subsets. This TCR came from a man aged 18 to 29 in good health. Some clones in this sample may be carry-over from other donors' samples. Input material: memory CD4+ T cells from PBMCs. Subset specified: CD45RA-negative fraction. The chain joins TRBV5-1 to TRBJ2-6; TRBD2 matches at 7 bases. The CDR3 region is CASSWGGPPGGNVLTF. CDR3 coding DNA: TGCGCCAGCAGCTGGGGGGGTCCTCCGGGCGGCAACGTCCTGACTTTC. Supplemented by reference TRBV5-1 and TRBJ2-6, the full variable domain reads KAGVTQTPRYLIKTRGQQVTLSCSPISGHRSVSWYQQTPGQGLQFLFEYFSETQRNKGNFPGRFSGRQFSNSRSEMNVSTLELGDSALYLCASSWGGPPGGNVLTFGAGSRLTVL.